This T cell receptor (beta chain) derives from a study of tumour-infiltrating T cells in Burkitt lymphoma. Study context: Productive clonality predicted overall and progression-free survival.

V was cut by 3 bases and J by 0 bases, with 9 bases left in between. The CDR3 is made up of 14 amino acids. CDR1 LNHDA and CDR2 SQIVND come from the germline V gene (reference sequence). Profiled with immunoSEQ multiplex PCR; TCRdb holds only in-frame clones, not every one. This table holds approximately 2,000 clones, more than 15% found once. The sample was tumor tissue. The gene calls are TRBV19 and TRBJ2-7, with a tentative D call TRBD1 (5 bases). This clonotype was obtained from a human donor with diffuse large B-cell lymphoma. For the CDR3, the DNA is TGTGCCAGTAGTATCCAGGGCATCTCCTACGAGCAGTACTTC. Its protein product is CASSIQGISYEQYF.